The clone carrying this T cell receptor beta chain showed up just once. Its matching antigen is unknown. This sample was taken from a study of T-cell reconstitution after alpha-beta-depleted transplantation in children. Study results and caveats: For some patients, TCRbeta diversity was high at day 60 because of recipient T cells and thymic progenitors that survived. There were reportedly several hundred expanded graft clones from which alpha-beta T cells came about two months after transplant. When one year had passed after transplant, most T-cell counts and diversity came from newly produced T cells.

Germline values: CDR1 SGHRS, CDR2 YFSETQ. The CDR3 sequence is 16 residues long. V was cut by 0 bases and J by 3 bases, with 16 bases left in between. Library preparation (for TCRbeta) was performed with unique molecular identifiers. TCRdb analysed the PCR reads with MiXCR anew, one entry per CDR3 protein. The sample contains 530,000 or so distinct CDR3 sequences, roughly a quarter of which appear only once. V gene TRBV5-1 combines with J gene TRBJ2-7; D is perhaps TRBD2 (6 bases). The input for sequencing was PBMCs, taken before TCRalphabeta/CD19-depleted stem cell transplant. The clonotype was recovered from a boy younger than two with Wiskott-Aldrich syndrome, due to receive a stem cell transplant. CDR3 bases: TGCGCCAGCAGCTTGGGCTTAGGGACTGCTCACTACGAGCAGTACTTC. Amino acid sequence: CASSLGLGTAHYEQYF.